The 2 T cell receptor beta chains reported below all come from one sample, sequenced in a study of blood T cell repertoires in COVID-19. Libraries were prepared by immunoSEQ multiplex PCR; TCRdb keeps only in-frame clonotypes and omits some of them. The sample gives 150,000 to 200,000 clones, 87% of which show up once; around 1.2% is in the top ten. Sequenced sample: PBMCs or T cells enriched from blood (not recorded which). The origin of the receptors is a human donor with acute COVID-19. The donor label of this sample is uncertain.

The rearrangement uses TRBV10-3 and TRBJ1-1; the D gene is possibly TRBD1 (6 bases). CDR1 is ENHRY and CDR2 is SYGVKD in the germline V gene. CDR3 size: 14 residues. Trimming pared 3 bases from V and 0 bases from J, leaving 8 bases between. The CDR3 DNA follows: TGTGCCATCAGTGACAGGGGATTGAACACTGAAGCTTTCTTT. Protein: CAISDRGLNTEAFF.

The V gene is TRBV5-1, the J gene TRBJ1-1; a possible D gene is TRBD1 (6 bases). V was shortened by 1 base and J by 4 bases, with 14 bases between the two germline ends. CDR3 length: 15 residues. Germline assignment: CDR1 SGHRS and CDR2 YFSETQ. The CDR3 region has the DNA TGCGCCAGCAGCTTGCTAACAGGGTACGGCACTGAAGCTTTCTTT. Protein sequence: CASSLLTGYGTEAFF.